Listed below are T cell receptor beta chains from one sample, sequenced in a study of blood T cell repertoires in COVID-19. The protocol was immunoSEQ multiplex PCR, while the TCRdb copy is restricted to in-frame clones and leaves out a portion. The sample records 250,000 to 350,000 clones, more than 90% being singletons. The sample consisted of PBMCs or T cells enriched from blood (not recorded which). Receptors were obtained from a man aged 55 to 70 who had recovered from COVID-19. CDR3s include the opening cysteine and the closing phenylalanine or tryptophan. D genes are given only for firm matches. The size field is filled for only some rows; it gives once, few, many or a size class.

CDR3 DNA: TGTGCCAGCAGCTTAGGGGCAGGGGAAGGCGACGAGCAGTACTTC; CDR3 protein: CASSLGAGEGDEQYF; D gene: -; clone size: -; J gene: TRBJ2-7; V gene: TRBV5-8
CDR3 DNA: TGTGCCAGCAGCTTAGTTGGTACAGGTCGCGACAATGAGCAGTTCTTC; CDR3 protein: CASSLVGTGRDNEQFF; D gene: -; clone size: -; J gene: TRBJ2-1; V gene: TRBV7-8
CDR3 DNA: TGTGCCAGCAGCCGGGACACGAACTACGAGCAGTACTTC; CDR3 protein: CASSRDTNYEQYF; D gene: -; clone size: -; J gene: TRBJ2-7; V gene: TRBV5-4
CDR3 DNA: TGTGCCAGCAGTCCAAGGGAGACATTTCGGGGCTACACCTTC; CDR3 protein: CASSPRETFRGYTF; D gene: -; clone size: -; J gene: TRBJ1-2; V gene: TRBV6-5
CDR3 DNA: TGTGCCAGCAGTCAACAGGGGAATCAGCCCCAGCATTTT; CDR3 protein: CASSQQGNQPQHF; D gene: TRBD1; clone size: -; J gene: TRBJ1-5; V gene: TRBV12-3/TRBV12-4
CDR3 DNA: TGCAGTGCTAGTAGAATGCAGGGGGCATTTAGTGAAGCTTTCTTT; CDR3 protein: CSASRMQGAFSEAFF; D gene: TRBD1; clone size: -; J gene: TRBJ1-1; V gene: TRBV20-1
CDR3 DNA: TGTGCCAGCAGCTCCCCTTCCCCCGGTGGGCCCCAGCATTTT; CDR3 protein: CASSSPSPGGPQHF; D gene: -; clone size: -; J gene: TRBJ1-5; V gene: TRBV7-9
CDR3 DNA: TGTGCCAGCAGCTTGGTATCCGGCGGGGGCTCACCCGAGCAGTACTTC; CDR3 protein: CASSLVSGGGSPEQYF; D gene: -; clone size: -; J gene: TRBJ2-7; V gene: TRBV5-4
CDR3 DNA: TGTGCCAGCAGCCAAGTGACGGGAGGGCCCTACGAGCAGTACTTC; CDR3 protein: CASSQVTGGPYEQYF; D gene: TRBD2; clone size: once; J gene: TRBJ2-7; V gene: TRBV4-2
CDR3 DNA: TGTGCCAGCAGCGTAGAGGGACAGGGGCGGCCCCAGCATTTT; CDR3 protein: CASSVEGQGRPQHF; D gene: TRBD1; clone size: -; J gene: TRBJ1-5; V gene: TRBV9
CDR3 DNA: TGTGCCAGCAGTTTCACAGGGGTGGGTCAGCCCCAGCATTTT; CDR3 protein: CASSFTGVGQPQHF; D gene: TRBD1; clone size: -; J gene: TRBJ1-5; V gene: TRBV27
CDR3 DNA: TGTGCCAGCAGCTTGGAACTAGCCCACGAGCAGTACTTC; CDR3 protein: CASSLELAHEQYF; D gene: -; clone size: few; J gene: TRBJ2-7; V gene: TRBV5-4
CDR3 DNA: TGTGCCAGCAGTTATCTAGTATCTTTGTTCTTC; CDR3 protein: CASSYLVSLFF; D gene: -; clone size: -; J gene: TRBJ2-1; V gene: TRBV6-2/TRBV6-3
CDR3 DNA: TGTGCCAGCAGAATCCATTCCTACGAGCAGTACTTC; CDR3 protein: CASRIHSYEQYF; D gene: -; clone size: -; J gene: TRBJ2-7; V gene: TRBV21-1
CDR3 DNA: TGTGCCTGGACCCGGGGGGGCAGCGCTTGGATGAACACTGAAGCTTTCTTT; CDR3 protein: CAWTRGGSAWMNTEAFF; D gene: -; clone size: -; J gene: TRBJ1-1; V gene: TRBV30
CDR3 DNA: TGTGCCAGCAGTATCACCGGGACAGGGAGCGGCTACACCTTC; CDR3 protein: CASSITGTGSGYTF; D gene: TRBD1; clone size: once; J gene: TRBJ1-2; V gene: TRBV2
CDR3 DNA: TGTGCCAGTAGTGGCGCAGACGGGACTAGCGGGATAACGCAGTTCTTC; CDR3 protein: CASSGADGTSGITQFF; D gene: TRBD2; clone size: -; J gene: TRBJ2-1; V gene: TRBV19
CDR3 DNA: TGCGCCAGCAGCTTGTCCTGGGACAGGGAGAACACTGAAGCTTTCTTT; CDR3 protein: CASSLSWDRENTEAFF; D gene: TRBD1; clone size: -; J gene: TRBJ1-1; V gene: TRBV5-1
CDR3 DNA: TGTGCCAGCAGCGTAGGAAAGAGTACTAATGAAAAACTGTTTTTT; CDR3 protein: CASSVGKSTNEKLFF; D gene: -; clone size: -; J gene: TRBJ1-4; V gene: TRBV9
CDR3 DNA: TGCGCCAGCAGGGATCGAGGACGGGGTCACTGGGATGAGCAGTTCTTC; CDR3 protein: CASRDRGRGHWDEQFF; D gene: -; clone size: -; J gene: TRBJ2-1; V gene: TRBV5-1
CDR3 DNA: TGTGCCAGCAGTTACGGGGGGGCCCAGAGCACAGATACGCAGTATTTT; CDR3 protein: CASSYGGAQSTDTQYF; D gene: -; clone size: -; J gene: TRBJ2-3; V gene: TRBV6-2/TRBV6-3
CDR3 DNA: TGTGCCAGCAGCAAGAGACAGGCCAATCAGCCCCAGCATTTT; CDR3 protein: CASSKRQANQPQHF; D gene: -; clone size: -; J gene: TRBJ1-5; V gene: TRBV21-1
CDR3 DNA: TGTGCCAGCAGTTATCCGTCTCAGGGGGCGAAGACCGGGGAGCTGTTTTTT; CDR3 protein: CASSYPSQGAKTGELFF; D gene: TRBD1; clone size: once; J gene: TRBJ2-2; V gene: TRBV6-2/TRBV6-3
CDR3 DNA: TGTGCCAGCAGTCTCATTAGCACTCTAGCGTCGGATGAGCAGTTCTTC; CDR3 protein: CASSLISTLASDEQFF; D gene: -; clone size: few; J gene: TRBJ2-1; V gene: TRBV6-2/TRBV6-3
CDR3 DNA: TGTGCCAGCAGCCTTATACAGTCCTACGAGCAGTACTTC; CDR3 protein: CASSLIQSYEQYF; D gene: -; clone size: -; J gene: TRBJ2-7; V gene: TRBV11-2
CDR3 DNA: TGTGCCAGCAGTTTGGGACAGGGCGATAATTCACCCCTCCACTTT; CDR3 protein: CASSLGQGDNSPLHF; D gene: TRBD1; clone size: few; J gene: TRBJ1-6; V gene: TRBV27
CDR3 DNA: TGTGCCAGCAGTACATACCGGGACTTGTTTTGGCGTGGCTACACCTTC; CDR3 protein: CASSTYRDLFWRGYTF; D gene: -; clone size: -; J gene: TRBJ1-2; V gene: TRBV27
CDR3 DNA: TGTGCCAGCAGCCAGCAGGGGGCGAGTTCTGGAAACACCATATATTTT; CDR3 protein: CASSQQGASSGNTIYF; D gene: TRBD1; clone size: -; J gene: TRBJ1-3; V gene: TRBV3-1/TRBV3-2
CDR3 DNA: TGTGCCAGCAGCCAAGGAGACAACACAGATACGCAGTATTTT; CDR3 protein: CASSQGDNTDTQYF; D gene: -; clone size: -; J gene: TRBJ2-3; V gene: TRBV3-1/TRBV3-2
CDR3 DNA: TGTGCCAGCAGCTTCGGACTAGCGGGCACAGATACGCAGTATTTT; CDR3 protein: CASSFGLAGTDTQYF; D gene: TRBD2; clone size: once; J gene: TRBJ2-3; V gene: TRBV5-6
CDR3 DNA: TGTGCCAGCAGTTACTGGGGACTAGCGGGGGCCCCGAACACCGGGGAGCTGTTTTTT; CDR3 protein: CASSYWGLAGAPNTGELFF; D gene: TRBD2; clone size: -; J gene: TRBJ2-2; V gene: TRBV6-2/TRBV6-3
CDR3 DNA: TGTGCCAGCCGCTCAACCCTAGCGGGAGACACAGATACGCAGTATTTT; CDR3 protein: CASRSTLAGDTDTQYF; D gene: TRBD2; clone size: -; J gene: TRBJ2-3; V gene: TRBV19
CDR3 DNA: TGTGCCAGCAGCTTGGGACTAGCGGGAGGGCCATCCTACAATGAGCAGTTCTTC; CDR3 protein: CASSLGLAGGPSYNEQFF; D gene: TRBD2; clone size: -; J gene: TRBJ2-1; V gene: TRBV7-6
CDR3 DNA: TGTGCCAGCAGCTTAGGGGCCGGGGGGTTTTACAATGAGCAGTTCTTC; CDR3 protein: CASSLGAGGFYNEQFF; D gene: TRBD2; clone size: -; J gene: TRBJ2-1; V gene: TRBV7-9
CDR3 DNA: TGTGCCATCAGTGGCCGGGCTCCGGGAGGCGAAAACACCATATATTTT; CDR3 protein: CAISGRAPGGENTIYF; D gene: -; clone size: once; J gene: TRBJ1-3; V gene: TRBV10-3
CDR3 DNA: TGCGCCAGCAGCTTGGTCCAGGGATCACCCCTCCACTTT; CDR3 protein: CASSLVQGSPLHF; D gene: -; clone size: -; J gene: TRBJ1-6; V gene: TRBV5-1
CDR3 DNA: TGTGCCAGCAGCTTGGGGCTAGTGGGCACAGATACGCAGTATTTT; CDR3 protein: CASSLGLVGTDTQYF; D gene: -; clone size: -; J gene: TRBJ2-3; V gene: TRBV5-5
CDR3 DNA: TGTGCCAGCAGTTTACGAGGGGAAGCTTTCTTT; CDR3 protein: CASSLRGEAFF; D gene: -; clone size: -; J gene: TRBJ1-1; V gene: TRBV12-3/TRBV12-4
CDR3 DNA: TGTGCCAGCAGTAGGGATGGGGGGGGCAAAGGCTACACCTTC; CDR3 protein: CASSRDGGGKGYTF; D gene: -; clone size: once; J gene: TRBJ1-2; V gene: TRBV6-5
CDR3 DNA: TGCGCCAGCAGCTTGGTTGCGGGCGCCTACAATGAGCAGTTCTTC; CDR3 protein: CASSLVAGAYNEQFF; D gene: -; clone size: -; J gene: TRBJ2-1; V gene: TRBV5-1
CDR3 DNA: TGTGCCAGCTCACCACTGGACAGTTCTGGAAACACCATATATTTT; CDR3 protein: CASSPLDSSGNTIYF; D gene: -; clone size: -; J gene: TRBJ1-3; V gene: TRBV18
CDR3 DNA: TGTGCCAGCAGCACCAGCGGGGGGAGTAACACCGGGGAGCTGTTTTTT; CDR3 protein: CASSTSGGSNTGELFF; D gene: TRBD2; clone size: -; J gene: TRBJ2-2; V gene: TRBV5-4
CDR3 DNA: TGTGCCAGCGGGGGGGGCGCCGAGGGAGTGGAGACCCAGTACTTC; CDR3 protein: CASGGGAEGVETQYF; D gene: -; clone size: -; J gene: TRBJ2-5; V gene: TRBV21-1
CDR3 DNA: TGCGCCAGCACCCCGGCGGGCCCGGATGAGCAGTTCTTC; CDR3 protein: CASTPAGPDEQFF; D gene: -; clone size: few; J gene: TRBJ2-1; V gene: TRBV5-1
CDR3 DNA: TGTGCCAGCAGCTTGGGCCAAGCCCGCACAGATACGCAGTATTTT; CDR3 protein: CASSLGQARTDTQYF; D gene: -; clone size: -; J gene: TRBJ2-3; V gene: TRBV7-9
CDR3 DNA: TGTGCCAGTAGTCTCAGCGGGCGCCCGAGAACCCTGAACACTGAAGCTTTCTTT; CDR3 protein: CASSLSGRPRTLNTEAFF; D gene: -; clone size: -; J gene: TRBJ1-1; V gene: TRBV19
CDR3 DNA: TGTGCCAGCAGCTTAGCTCCAGGGGCCAAAAACATTCAGTACTTC; CDR3 protein: CASSLAPGAKNIQYF; D gene: -; clone size: -; J gene: TRBJ2-4; V gene: TRBV7-9
CDR3 DNA: TGTGCCACCAGTCCGGGCCCCGGGAGGGGGGTTGCCACAGATACGCAGTATTTT; CDR3 protein: CATSPGPGRGVATDTQYF; D gene: TRBD2; clone size: -; J gene: TRBJ2-3; V gene: TRBV24-1
CDR3 DNA: TGTGCCAGCAGTGAAGTGGTAGGAGGAGCTTTCTTT; CDR3 protein: CASSEVVGGAFF; D gene: -; clone size: -; J gene: TRBJ1-1; V gene: TRBV6-1
CDR3 DNA: TGTGCCAGCAGCTCAGGACAGGGGAAGAGCGGTTCACCCCTCCACTTT; CDR3 protein: CASSSGQGKSGSPLHF; D gene: TRBD1; clone size: -; J gene: TRBJ1-6; V gene: TRBV5-4
CDR3 DNA: TGTGCCAGCAGTGAACCCCGGACAGGGGGTGCTTATGGCTACACCTTC; CDR3 protein: CASSEPRTGGAYGYTF; D gene: TRBD1; clone size: -; J gene: TRBJ1-2; V gene: TRBV25-1
CDR3 DNA: TGTGCCAGCATAGGGGGTGGCACTGAAGCTTTCTTT; CDR3 protein: CASIGGGTEAFF; D gene: -; clone size: -; J gene: TRBJ1-1; V gene: TRBV25-1
CDR3 DNA: TGTGCCAGCAGTGGGGCGAGCCTAGCGGGGGTATACGAGCAGTACTTC; CDR3 protein: CASSGASLAGVYEQYF; D gene: TRBD2; clone size: -; J gene: TRBJ2-7; V gene: TRBV27
CDR3 DNA: TGTGCCAGCAGTTTGATGACTTACTATGGCTACACCTTC; CDR3 protein: CASSLMTYYGYTF; D gene: -; clone size: once; J gene: TRBJ1-2; V gene: TRBV28
CDR3 DNA: TGTGCCAGCAGCTTGCCGGGACAGGGGGCTGGGGCCAACGTCCTGACTTTC; CDR3 protein: CASSLPGQGAGANVLTF; D gene: TRBD1; clone size: -; J gene: TRBJ2-6; V gene: TRBV5-4
CDR3 DNA: TGTGCCAGCTCACCGGGGATAGACAGGAATCAGCCCCAGCATTTT; CDR3 protein: CASSPGIDRNQPQHF; D gene: -; clone size: once; J gene: TRBJ1-5; V gene: TRBV18
CDR3 DNA: TGCGCCAGCAGCGCCTCGGGGGGCACAGATACGCAGTATTTT; CDR3 protein: CASSASGGTDTQYF; D gene: -; clone size: -; J gene: TRBJ2-3; V gene: TRBV5-1
CDR3 DNA: TGTGCCAGCAGTTTTACGAGCGGGAGGGCCGTCAATGAGCAGTTCTTC; CDR3 protein: CASSFTSGRAVNEQFF; D gene: TRBD2; clone size: -; J gene: TRBJ2-1; V gene: TRBV7-3
CDR3 DNA: TGTGCCAGCAGCTCGTCGAGACTAGCGGGGCCATCGCGAGAGACCCAGTACTTC; CDR3 protein: CASSSSRLAGPSRETQYF; D gene: TRBD2; clone size: -; J gene: TRBJ2-5; V gene: TRBV3-1/TRBV3-2